The 27 T cell receptor beta chains given below trace back to one sample, sequenced in a study of blood T cell repertoires in COVID-19. The assay was immunoSEQ multiplex PCR, and TCRdb's table has in-frame clones only and misses some. The table records roughly 200,000 clones, around 84% of them present only once. Specimen: PBMCs or T cells enriched from blood (not recorded which). The receptors here all came from a woman in her 30s who had been exposed to COVID-19.

V gene TRBV4-2 combines with J gene TRBJ2-5; 8 bases fit TRBD2. Germline-derived CDR1 and CDR2 are LGHNA and YNFKEQ. J lost 5 bases, V lost 1 base, and 3 bases had no gene match. The length of the CDR3 is 14 residues. The CDR3 bases are TGTGCCAGCAGCCAAGGGACTAGCATGGAGACCCAGTACTTC. Its translation: CASSQGTSMETQYF.

This clone is a singleton in its sample. The chain joins TRBV6-6 to TRBJ2-7; no clear D. The length of the CDR3 is 15 residues. V lost 2 bases and J 1 base, leaving 12 bases between the germline ends. Germline V gene data show CDR1 as MNHNY and CDR2 as SVGAGI (reference sequence). This chain's CDR3 is CASSYTEIPSYEQYF. The DNA of the CDR3 is TGTGCCAGCAGTTACACCGAGATCCCTTCCTACGAGCAGTACTTC.

V gene TRBV19 combines with J gene TRBJ1-2, with 7 bases lining up with TRBD1. Germline CDR1 and CDR2: LNHDA and SQIVND (reference sequence). CDR3 length: 13 residues. Trimming at V came to 6 bases and at J to 8 bases, leaving 9 bases not matched to a gene. The CDR3 DNA is TGTGCCAGTAGCCGACCGGGACAGCAGGGCTACACCTTC. Protein sequence: CASSRPGQQGYTF.

V and J are TRBV2 and TRBJ2-1; D is uncertain. Germline assignment: CDR1 SNHLY and CDR2 FYNNEI. V was shortened by 6 bases and J by 8 bases, with 8 bases between the two germline ends. The CDR3 is made up of 11 amino acids. The CDR3 bases are TGTGCCAGCAGCTCCCTAGATGAGCAGTTCTTC. Its translation is CASSSLDEQFF.

The genes are TRBV11-2 and TRBJ2-7, with no clear D. V shed 5 bases and J shed 9 bases, with 29 bases lying between them. The CDR3 sequence is 17 residues long. Germline loops: CDR1 SGHAT, CDR2 FQNNGV. CDR3 bases: TGTGCCAGCAGCCCCCGGTCAGGTTCCGCATTCGCCCACGGGCAGTACTTC. Its translation: CASSPRSGSAFAHGQYF.

The chain links TRBV29-1 to TRBJ2-3; 10 bases fit TRBD2. Germline V gene sequence: CDR1 SQVTM, CDR2 ANQGSEA. The CDR3 is 13 residues long. With V trimmed by 4 bases and J by 4 bases, 2 bases remained unmatched. The CDR3 sequence is CSVGTSGPDTQYF. In DNA, the CDR3 is TGCAGCGTTGGGACTAGCGGACCAGATACGCAGTATTTT.

The chain couples TRBV15 to TRBJ2-1; 9 bases are shared with TRBD2. The ends lost 8 bases at V and 9 bases at J; junction bases unmatched: 8. The CDR3 runs 13 residues. Germline values: CDR1 LNHNV, CDR2 YYDKDF (reference sequence). This CDR3 is CATGGGVRSEQFF. The DNA for the CDR3 is TGTGCCACCGGCGGGGGGGTACGTAGTGAGCAGTTCTTC.

This clone was counted only a few times. The chain carries TRBV4-3 and TRBJ2-7; perhaps TRBD2 as D (6 bases). Germline V lookup: CDR1 LGHNA, CDR2 YSLEER. V gave up 0 bases and J gave up 5 bases, with 20 bases separating them. The CDR3 is 17 amino acids. The CDR3 sequence: CASSQDRLETWGDEQYF. DNA of the CDR3: TGCGCCAGCAGCCAAGATCGGTTGGAGACGTGGGGGGACGAGCAGTACTTC.

The chain joins TRBV27 to TRBJ2-7; the D is unclear. Germline V gene data show CDR1 as MNHEY and CDR2 as SMNVEV (reference sequence). V gave up 1 base and J gave up 3 bases, with 13 bases separating them. The CDR3 is 15 amino acids. The DNA of the CDR3 is TGTGCCAGCAGTTTATTTTCCAGTATCCTCTACGAGCAGTACTTC. Translation gives CASSLFSSILYEQYF.

This clone was detected only once. The chain carries TRBV6-2 or TRBV6-3 and TRBJ1-3, with D uncertain. The V end lost 5 bases, the J end lost 0 bases, and 8 bases lay between the germline ends. Germline-derived CDR1 and CDR2 are MNHEY and SVGEGT. CDR3 length: 14 residues. CDR3 DNA: TGTGCCAGCAGTGCGGGTTTCTCTGGAAACACCATATATTTT. Protein product: CASSAGFSGNTIYF.

The chain employs TRBV7-9 and TRBJ1-2; 7 bases map to TRBD1. In germline, CDR1 is SEHNR, CDR2 FQNEAQ (reference sequence). The CDR3 totals 15 residues. V trimming: 6 bases; J trimming: 8 bases; junction bases outside the gene matches: 15. The chain's CDR3 is CASRHRQGRTEGYTF. As DNA, the CDR3 is TGTGCCAGCAGGCATCGACAGGGAAGAACGGAAGGCTACACCTTC.

This clone appeared a single time. V gene TRBV5-6 combines with J gene TRBJ2-5; D may be TRBD2 (6 bases). In germline, CDR1 is SGHDT, CDR2 YYEEEE. The CDR3 consists of 14 residues. V lost 0 bases, J lost 3 bases, and 9 bases lay in between. The CDR3 DNA reads as TGTGCCAGCAGCTTGGGCGGAGGGGAAGAGACCCAGTACTTC. Translation gives CASSLGGGEETQYF.

The genes are TRBV14 and TRBJ1-1; D perhaps matches TRBD1 (6 bases). V shed 3 bases and J shed 8 bases, with 13 bases lying between them. The CDR3 is 13 amino acids. Germline loops: CDR1 SGHDN, CDR2 FVKESK. CDR3 sequence (DNA): TGTGCCAGCAGCCAGAGACGGGACATAGAAGCTTTCTTT. Protein sequence: CASSQRRDIEAFF.

The DNA of the CDR3 is TGTGCCAGCAGCCCATGGACTAGCGAGACCGGGGAGCTGTTTTTT. As protein: CASSPWTSETGELFF. The V and J genes are TRBV5-5 and TRBJ2-2; 9 bases line up with TRBD2. The CDR3 loop spans 15 amino acids. CDR1 SGHKS and CDR2 YYEKEE come from the germline V gene (reference sequence). The V and J ends lost 4 bases and 5 bases, in that order; junction bases with no gene match: 6.

A single count supports this clone. This sequence joins TRBV27 and TRBJ1-5, with D perhaps matching TRBD1 (6 bases). The V end was cut by 10 bases, the J end by 4 bases, with 17 bases between. CDR3 length equals 14 residues. CDR1 is MNHEY and CDR2 is SMNVEV in the germline V gene (reference sequence). CDR3 DNA sequence: TGTGCCACCCACGAGGGGGGGGAAAATCAGCCCCAGCATTTT. As protein: CATHEGGENQPQHF.

The V call is TRBV20-1, the J call TRBJ2-7; possibly TRBD1 for D (6 bases). Trimming removed 3 bases at V and 3 bases at J, with 15 bases between. The germline V gene has CDR1 DFQATT and CDR2 SNEGSKA (reference sequence). This CDR3 is built from 14 residues. CDR3 region: CSASPGATIYEQYF. The CDR3 DNA reads TGCAGTGCTAGTCCAGGGGCGACTATCTACGAGCAGTACTTC.

The gene calls are TRBV7-2 and TRBJ2-7; D might be TRBD1 (6 bases). The V gene lost 2 bases and the J gene lost 3 bases, with 8 bases spanning the gap. The germline gives CDR1 SGHTA, CDR2 FQGNSA. The CDR3 extends over 13 amino acids. The DNA for the CDR3 is TGTGCCAGCAGCTTACGAGGGGGCTACGAGCAGTACTTC. Protein: CASSLRGGYEQYF.

The V and J genes are TRBV11-2 and TRBJ1-3; no definite D call. Germline CDR1 SGHAT, CDR2 FQNNGV. V gave up 0 bases and J gave up 6 bases, with 6 bases separating them. The CDR3 covers 13 residues. The CDR3 DNA reads as TGTGCCAGCAGCTTAGAGCGCTCAAACACCATATATTTT. Its protein is CASSLERSNTIYF.

This rearrangement joins TRBV21-1 to TRBJ1-2. TRBV21-1 is reported as a pseudogene. CDR3 length: 14 residues. CDR3 loop: CASLTTLGNYGYTF. The CDR3 DNA follows: TGTGCCAGCTTGACGACCCTCGGGAACTATGGCTACACCTTC.

A single count supports this clone. The chain recombines TRBV25-1 with TRBJ1-5; D not resolved. The V gene's germline CDR1 is MGHDK and CDR2 SYGVNS. The CDR3 loop spans 16 amino acids. Trimming left V 10 bases short and J 2 bases short, with 21 bases between. In DNA form, the CDR3 reads TGTGCCATCTCCCTGGGCGGGGAAGTTGGCAATCAGCCCCAGCATTTT. Encoded protein: CAISLGGEVGNQPQHF.

The V and J genes are TRBV25-1 and TRBJ1-1; D is possibly TRBD1 (5 bases). V lost 5 bases and J lost 7, with 8 bases in between. Looked up from germline, CDR1 is MGHDK and CDR2 is SYGVNS. The CDR3 has 11 amino acids. CDR3: CASSPGLEAFF. Written as DNA, the CDR3 is TGTGCCAGCAGTCCAGGGCTTGAAGCTTTCTTT.

The V call is TRBV3-1 (or the pseudogene TRBV3-2), the J call TRBJ2-5; TRBD2 might be the D (6 bases). Trimming left V 1 base short and J 4 bases short, with 19 bases between. CDR1 is LGHDT and CDR2 is YNNKEL in the germline V gene (reference sequence). The CDR3 is 17 residues long. The CDR3 nucleotides read TGTGCCAGCAGCCAAGGGGCGGAGGGGAAGGTCGGAGAGACCCAGTACTTC. Amino acids: CASSQGAEGKVGETQYF.

J is TRBJ2-1 and V is TRBV5-1; D remains unclear. This CDR3 is built from 15 residues. Per the germline V gene, CDR1 is SGHRS and CDR2 is YFSETQ. V lost 3 bases and J 9 bases, leaving 19 bases between the germline ends. The CDR3 nucleotides read TGCGCCAGCAGCTCTACACTCGCGCGAGGCGGTGAGCAGTTCTTC. This sequence encodes CASSSTLARGGEQFF. Complete variable domain (other parts from reference TRBV5-1 and TRBJ2-1): KAGVTQTPRYLIKTRGQQVTLSCSPISGHRSVSWYQQTPGQGLQFLFEYFSETQRNKGNFPGRFSGRQFSNSRSEMNVSTLELGDSALYLCASSSTLARGGEQFFGPGTRLTVL.

This clone appeared a single time. As DNA, the CDR3 is TGTGCCAGTAGTATAAACCTTCGGGGGGGGACAGATACGCAGTATTTT. This encodes CASSINLRGGTDTQYF. V usage is TRBV19 and J usage is TRBJ2-3; TRBD2 agrees at 8 bases. The CDR3 extends over 16 amino acids. V gave up 2 bases and J gave up 3 bases; unmatched junction bases: 7. Looked up from germline, CDR1 is LNHDA and CDR2 is SQIVND (reference sequence).

This clone was detected only a few times. V usage is TRBV3-1 (or the pseudogene TRBV3-2) and J usage is TRBJ1-1; a possible D gene is TRBD1 (6 bases). The CDR3 is 15 residues long. The V end lost 3 bases, the J end lost 1 base, and 12 bases lay between the germline ends. Per germline, CDR1 LGHDT and CDR2 YNNKEL (reference sequence). CDR3 sequence: CASSHRTERNTEAFF. The CDR3 DNA reads as TGTGCCAGCAGCCACCGGACAGAGAGGAACACTGAAGCTTTCTTT.

The J gene is TRBJ1-4, the V gene TRBV7-2, with D maybe TRBD1 (5 bases). The germline CDR1 and CDR2 sequences are SGHTA and FQGNSA. This CDR3 is built from 16 residues. The germline V and J ends were trimmed by 0 bases and 8 bases, with 16 bases remaining between them. In DNA, the CDR3 is TGTGCCAGCAGCTTAGCGCTAACGGACAACCGGGAAAAACTGTTTTTT. This translates into CASSLALTDNREKLFF.

This rearrangement joins TRBV27 to TRBJ2-7; D possibly corresponds to TRBD2 (6 bases). Germline V gene sequence: CDR1 MNHEY, CDR2 SMNVEV (reference sequence). Trimming shortened V by 5 bases and J by 5 bases, and 19 bases separated the two germline ends. The CDR3 loop spans 15 amino acids. The CDR3 sequence is CASSPSVEGGNEQYF. As DNA, the CDR3 is TGTGCCAGCAGTCCGTCGGTGGAGGGAGGCAACGAGCAGTACTTC.